This T cell receptor (beta chain) came from a study of regulatory T cells in long-lasting Graves disease. Study outcomes and limitations: Accuracy could have been hurt by small sample size.

Arm-PCR of CDR3 regions and iRepertoire HTBI primers were used to build TCR beta libraries. TCRdb reanalysed the multiplex PCR reads using MiXCR and keeps one entry per CDR3 protein. The sample holds 600,000 to 650,000 distinct CDR3 sequences; around 15% are singletons and the top ten take 15% to 20%. Time point reported: newly diagnosed GD, antithyroid drugs for less than 3 months. There was RNA extracted from PBMCs, and the TCR library was made from it. Trimming removed 5 bases at V and 2 bases at J, with 12 bases between. This CDR3 contains 14 residues. Germline CDR1 reads MNHEY; CDR2 reads SVGEGT. On this clonotype: What it recognizes is unknown.

The same data also contributed to another study, on T cells in Graves' hyperthyroidism and ophthalmopathy. That paper states: Blood samples included most of the expanded thyroid clonotypes exceeding 0.001.

The rearrangement uses TRBV6-2 or TRBV6-3 and TRBJ1-2; a weak D match, TRBD1 (5 bases). The TCR was taken from a woman aged 25 to 45 with Graves disease. Here the sequenced sample was peripheral blood mononuclear cells (PBMCs), taken at new diagnosis, from a patient treated with antithyroid drugs. As DNA, the CDR3 is TGTGCCAGCAGTGAGTTCCAGGGCAACTATGGCTACACCTTC. It translates to CASSEFQGNYGYTF.